The rows below give T cell receptor beta chains drawn from one sample of a study of control samples from healthy donors and cancer patients. Data came from immunoSEQ multiplex PCR; TCRdb stores just in-frame clones and leaves some out. The sample gives 70,000 to 95,000 clones, approximately 90% of which show up once; about 0.92% is in the top ten. Source material: blood. These receptor sequences come from a woman in her twenties or thirties in good health. Each CDR3 is given with its conserved first and last residue. The order of the fields is J gene, V gene, D gene, clone size, CDR3 DNA, CDR3 protein. A D gene is named only where the DNA matches it firmly. The size entry is marked missing in some rows and otherwise reads once, few, many or a size class.

j_gene: TRBJ1-1; v_gene: TRBV6-6; d_gene: TRBD1; abundance: .; CDR3nt: TGTGCCAGCAGTTACAGACAGGGGGCTGAAGCTTTCTTT; CDR3aa: CASSYRQGAEAFF
j_gene: TRBJ1-4; v_gene: TRBV4-2; d_gene: .; abundance: .; CDR3nt: TGTGCCAACAGCCAAGCCCTGGACTTAGGAGAAAAACTGTTTTTT; CDR3aa: CANSQALDLGEKLFF
j_gene: TRBJ2-7; v_gene: TRBV3-1/TRBV3-2; d_gene: .; abundance: .; CDR3nt: TGTGCCAGCAGCTCCCTCACGGGGGTCACCTACGAGCAGTACTTC; CDR3aa: CASSSLTGVTYEQYF
j_gene: TRBJ1-3; v_gene: TRBV6-5; d_gene: TRBD1; abundance: .; CDR3nt: TGTGCCAGCAGGCGTACAGGGGCTGGAAACACCATATATTTT; CDR3aa: CASRRTGAGNTIYF
j_gene: TRBJ1-5; v_gene: TRBV28; d_gene: TRBD1; abundance: .; CDR3nt: TGTGCCAGCAGTTTAGGACAGGCAAATCAGCCCCAGCATTTT; CDR3aa: CASSLGQANQPQHF
j_gene: TRBJ2-3; v_gene: TRBV5-4; d_gene: .; abundance: .; CDR3nt: TGTGCCAGCAGCCCCTCAGCGAGCACAGATACGCAGTATTTT; CDR3aa: CASSPSASTDTQYF
j_gene: TRBJ2-1; v_gene: TRBV9; d_gene: .; abundance: .; CDR3nt: TGTGCCAGCAGCTTACGAGACAGAGGATCCTACAATGAGCAGTTCTTC; CDR3aa: CASSLRDRGSYNEQFF
j_gene: TRBJ1-6; v_gene: TRBV3-1/TRBV3-2; d_gene: .; abundance: .; CDR3nt: TGTGCCAGCAGCCATCTAGGGCGGCCTGGTTCACCCCTCCACTTT; CDR3aa: CASSHLGRPGSPLHF
j_gene: TRBJ1-1; v_gene: TRBV11-2; d_gene: .; abundance: once; CDR3nt: TGTGCCAGCAGCCTAAGGGAGAACACTGAAGCTTTCTTT; CDR3aa: CASSLRENTEAFF
j_gene: TRBJ2-1; v_gene: TRBV14; d_gene: .; abundance: .; CDR3nt: TGTGCCAGCAGCCAAGATATACAGGGGGGGAATGAGCAGTTCTTC; CDR3aa: CASSQDIQGGNEQFF
j_gene: TRBJ1-1; v_gene: TRBV10-3; d_gene: .; abundance: .; CDR3nt: TGTGCCATCAGTGAGATGGAGGGGAACACTGAAGCTTTCTTT; CDR3aa: CAISEMEGNTEAFF
j_gene: TRBJ2-2; v_gene: TRBV14; d_gene: TRBD1; abundance: once; CDR3nt: TGTGCCAGCAACCCACGTGGGACAGGAATGAACACCGGGGAGCTGTTTTTT; CDR3aa: CASNPRGTGMNTGELFF
j_gene: TRBJ1-5; v_gene: TRBV4-1; d_gene: .; abundance: .; CDR3nt: TGCGCCAGCAGCCACCCCGGGGGACCCCAGCATTTT; CDR3aa: CASSHPGGPQHF
j_gene: TRBJ2-7; v_gene: TRBV5-1; d_gene: .; abundance: .; CDR3nt: TGCGCCAGCAACCAGGGGGGGGCGACCTACGAGCAGTACTTC; CDR3aa: CASNQGGATYEQYF
j_gene: TRBJ1-4; v_gene: TRBV4-1; d_gene: TRBD1; abundance: .; CDR3nt: TGCGCCAGCAGCCTTCACGGGACAGGGGACGAAAAACTGTTTTTT; CDR3aa: CASSLHGTGDEKLFF
j_gene: TRBJ1-2; v_gene: TRBV3-1/TRBV3-2; d_gene: .; abundance: .; CDR3nt: TGTGCCAGCAGCCACCCCAACCGGCAGCCCTACTATGGCTACACCTTC; CDR3aa: CASSHPNRQPYYGYTF
j_gene: TRBJ2-6; v_gene: TRBV19; d_gene: .; abundance: .; CDR3nt: TGTGCCAGCACCTGGGGGGAGATTAGCTCTGGGGCCAACGTCCTGACTTTC; CDR3aa: CASTWGEISSGANVLTF
j_gene: TRBJ1-2; v_gene: TRBV2; d_gene: .; abundance: .; CDR3nt: TGTGCCAGCAGTGAACAAACAGGCCTCTATGGCTACACCTTC; CDR3aa: CASSEQTGLYGYTF
j_gene: TRBJ2-7; v_gene: TRBV5-6; d_gene: .; abundance: .; CDR3nt: TGTGCCAGCAGCTTCCACTGGGCCCCCTACGAGCAGTACTTC; CDR3aa: CASSFHWAPYEQYF
j_gene: TRBJ2-2; v_gene: TRBV6-5; d_gene: TRBD1; abundance: .; CDR3nt: TGTGCCAGCACTCCGACAGGGATAACCGGGGAGCTGTTTTTT; CDR3aa: CASTPTGITGELFF
j_gene: TRBJ2-1; v_gene: TRBV25-1; d_gene: TRBD2; abundance: few; CDR3nt: TGTGCCAGCAGTGAATTCGGCGGGGGGGCCGGTGAGCAGTTCTTC; CDR3aa: CASSEFGGGAGEQFF
j_gene: TRBJ2-7; v_gene: TRBV21-1; d_gene: .; abundance: .; CDR3nt: TGTGCCAGCAGCAAAAGCTCTCAGGGGTGGAGGGCAGATCCTTCTCCTTGCGAGCAGTACTTC; CDR3aa: CASSKSSQGWRADPSPCEQYF
j_gene: TRBJ2-1; v_gene: TRBV10-2; d_gene: TRBD1; abundance: .; CDR3nt: TGCGCCAGCAACTTGGACAGGAACAATGAGCAGTTCTTC; CDR3aa: CASNLDRNNEQFF
j_gene: TRBJ1-1; v_gene: TRBV7-3; d_gene: .; abundance: .; CDR3nt: TGTGCCAGCAGCTTATACCAGGGCCACACTGAAGCTTTCTTT; CDR3aa: CASSLYQGHTEAFF
j_gene: TRBJ2-7; v_gene: TRBV7-9; d_gene: .; abundance: .; CDR3nt: TGTGCCAGCAGCTTAGAGACAGCTCGTTACGAGCAGTACTTC; CDR3aa: CASSLETARYEQYF
j_gene: TRBJ1-2; v_gene: TRBV30; d_gene: .; abundance: once; CDR3nt: TGTGCCTGGAGTGTACCCCATGCTGGCTACACCTTC; CDR3aa: CAWSVPHAGYTF
j_gene: TRBJ1-1; v_gene: TRBV6-5; d_gene: .; abundance: .; CDR3nt: TGTGCCAGTACCGCGTCAGAGAACACTGAAGCTTTCTTT; CDR3aa: CASTASENTEAFF
j_gene: TRBJ1-5; v_gene: TRBV5-5; d_gene: .; abundance: once; CDR3nt: TGTGCCAGCAGCAACTCGGATTTACAGCCCAATCAGCCCCAGCATTTT; CDR3aa: CASSNSDLQPNQPQHF
j_gene: TRBJ1-2; v_gene: TRBV3-1/TRBV3-2; d_gene: TRBD1; abundance: .; CDR3nt: TGTGCCAGCAGCCTCGGGACAGTCCTCCTCTATGGCTACACCTTC; CDR3aa: CASSLGTVLLYGYTF
j_gene: TRBJ2-5; v_gene: TRBV5-6; d_gene: .; abundance: .; CDR3nt: TGTGCCAGCAGCTCACAAGAGACCCAGTACTTC; CDR3aa: CASSSQETQYF
j_gene: TRBJ1-2; v_gene: TRBV20-1; d_gene: .; abundance: .; CDR3nt: TGCAGTGCTAGTAACAGTGACTATGGCTACACCTTC; CDR3aa: CSASNSDYGYTF
j_gene: TRBJ1-4; v_gene: TRBV5-1; d_gene: .; abundance: .; CDR3nt: TGCGCCAGCAGCTCACCGACAGTTGAAAAACTGTTTTTT; CDR3aa: CASSSPTVEKLFF
j_gene: TRBJ1-3; v_gene: TRBV7-9; d_gene: .; abundance: .; CDR3nt: TGTGCCAGCAGCTTAGGGTCTGCTGGAAACACCATATATTTT; CDR3aa: CASSLGSAGNTIYF
j_gene: TRBJ1-3; v_gene: TRBV30; d_gene: .; abundance: .; CDR3nt: TGTGCCTGGAGAGACTCCGGCCCAGCCATATATTTT; CDR3aa: CAWRDSGPAIYF
j_gene: TRBJ2-3; v_gene: TRBV6-5; d_gene: .; abundance: .; CDR3nt: TGTGCCAGCAGTTCCGCCCTGCGGGGCACAGATACGCAGTATTTT; CDR3aa: CASSSALRGTDTQYF
j_gene: TRBJ1-6; v_gene: TRBV5-1; d_gene: .; abundance: .; CDR3nt: TGCGCCAGCAGCTCCTCCTCGGACCCCCGGACAACGCGTGGTTCACCCCTCCACTTT; CDR3aa: CASSSSSDPRTTRGSPLHF
j_gene: TRBJ2-2; v_gene: TRBV6-5; d_gene: TRBD1; abundance: .; CDR3nt: TGTGCCAGCAGTTATTCGACAGGGTTGAACACCGGGGAGCTGTTTTTT; CDR3aa: CASSYSTGLNTGELFF
j_gene: TRBJ1-5; v_gene: TRBV2; d_gene: TRBD1; abundance: .; CDR3nt: TGTGCCAGCAGTCTCGACAGGGGGCTCCAGCCCCAGCATTTT; CDR3aa: CASSLDRGLQPQHF
j_gene: TRBJ2-1; v_gene: TRBV5-1; d_gene: .; abundance: .; CDR3nt: TGCGCCAGCAGTTCAGACCTTAGGGGTGAGCAGTTCTTC; CDR3aa: CASSSDLRGEQFF
j_gene: TRBJ1-1; v_gene: TRBV6-6; d_gene: TRBD1; abundance: .; CDR3nt: TGTGCCAGCAGTTCCTTCGGGACAGGGGATGGGGAAGCTTTCTTT; CDR3aa: CASSSFGTGDGEAFF